A selection of T cell receptor beta chains follows, all from one sample in a study of CD8 T cells in ankylosing spondylitis. TCRdb reprocessed the 5' RACE reads with MiXCR, giving one entry per CDR3 protein. The table includes some 840,000 distinct CDR3 sequences, roughly 10% detected once. The sequencing sample was made of blood, either unsorted or a sorted T cell fraction (not recorded which). The receptors were sampled from a male donor with ankylosing spondylitis. CDR3s include the opening cysteine and the closing phenylalanine or tryptophan. A D gene is named only where the DNA matches it firmly. Size tells how often a clone was seen (once, few, many) or the class of an expanded clone, and some rows leave it out.

>TRBJ2-7|TRBD2|TRBV5-1|many
CASSLTSAYEQYF
TGCGCCAGCAGCTTGACTAGCGCCTACGAGCAGTACTTC
>TRBJ2-1|TRBD2|TRBV7-3|-
CASSSISGGAGGEQFF
TGTGCCAGCAGCTCCATTAGCGGGGGGGCTGGAGGTGAGCAGTTCTTC
>TRBJ2-7|-|TRBV6-2/TRBV6-3|-
CASSYWNNRDGSSYEQYF
TGTGCCAGCAGTTACTGGAATAACAGGGACGGAAGCTCCTACGAGCAGTACTTC
>TRBJ1-5|-|TRBV6-2/TRBV6-3|many
CARNQPQHF
TGTGCCAGAAATCAGCCCCAGCATTTT
>TRBJ1-1|-|TRBV29-1|few
CSGGKGRTNTEAFF
TGCAGTGGGGGGAAGGGACGGACGAACACTGAAGCTTTCTTT
>TRBJ1-3|-|TRBV12-3/TRBV12-4|few
CASKPGSGNTIYF
TGTGCCAGCAAGCCTGGCTCTGGAAACACCATATATTTT
>TRBJ2-5|-|TRBV7-2|-
CASSPGPSQETQYF
TGTGCCAGCAGCCCGGGGCCCTCCCAAGAGACCCAGTACTTC
>TRBJ2-1|TRBD2|TRBV6-4|few
CASSSRGGLPYNEQFF
TGTGCCAGCAGTTCCCGGGGGGGACTTCCCTACAATGAGCAGTTCTTC
>TRBJ2-6|TRBD1|TRBV6-1|few
CASSPTAGTGFSGANVLTF
TGTGCCAGCAGCCCAACTGCCGGGACAGGGTTCTCTGGGGCCAACGTCCTGACTTTC
>TRBJ2-7|-|TRBV20-1|-
CSAREGVEGVVIKQYF
TGCAGTGCTAGAGAGGGGGTTGAGGGAGTTGTGATCAAGCAGTACTTC
>TRBJ2-7|-|TRBV29-1|many
CSVLTAERYEQYF
TGCAGCGTGCTCACAGCGGAGAGATACGAGCAGTACTTC
>TRBJ1-2|-|TRBV10-3|few
CAISGRGPNYGYTF
TGTGCCATCAGTGGCAGGGGACCTAACTATGGCTACACCTTC
>TRBJ1-2|-|TRBV7-2|-
CASSLSSHEYGYTF
TGTGCCAGCAGCTTATCGAGTCACGAGTATGGCTACACCTTC
>TRBJ1-2|-|TRBV5-6|many
CASSLVSAFYGYTF
TGTGCCAGCAGCTTGGTTTCGGCCTTCTATGGCTACACCTTC
>TRBJ2-7|-|TRBV27|few
CASSALKAGLYEQYF
TGTGCCAGCAGTGCCTTAAAGGCAGGGCTCTACGAGCAGTACTTC
>TRBJ1-2|-|TRBV3-1|few
CASSNRDRPFYGYTF
TGTGCCAGCAGCAACAGGGACCGGCCGTTCTATGGCTACACCTTC
>TRBJ2-5|-|TRBV7-2|many
CASSSQRQETQYF
TGTGCCAGCAGCTCGCAGAGACAAGAGACCCAGTACTTC
>TRBJ2-1|TRBD2|TRBV20-1|few
CSGSSGYNEQFF
TGCAGTGGCAGTAGCGGGTACAATGAGCAGTTCTTC
>TRBJ1-1|-|TRBV12-3/TRBV12-4|many
CASSFRRGWNTEAFF
TGTGCCAGCAGTTTTCGCAGGGGCTGGAACACTGAAGCTTTCTTT
>TRBJ2-7|TRBD1|TRBV27|-
CASSRQGTRSYEQYF
TGTGCCAGCAGCCGACAGGGGACCCGCTCCTACGAGCAGTACTTC
>TRBJ2-5|-|TRBV10-3|many
CAISDYRDTKGGETQYF
TGTGCCATCAGTGATTACCGGGACACCAAAGGAGGAGAGACCCAGTACTTC
>TRBJ1-2|-|TRBV6-2/TRBV6-3|-
CASTDSLNYGYTF
TGTGCCAGCACGGACAGTTTAAACTATGGCTACACCTTC
>TRBJ2-3|-|TRBV7-2|-
CASSLVQGYSTDTQYF
TGTGCCAGCAGCTTAGTACAAGGGTACAGCACAGATACGCAGTATTTT